This section outlines one TCR beta chain sequence together with its context. The antigen is unknown. V gave up 6 bases and J gave up 4 bases, with 18 bases separating them. CDR1 is LNHDA and CDR2 is SQIVND in the germline V gene (reference sequence). The CDR3 covers 15 residues. This sample was taken from a study of STAT5B mutations in CD4+ large granular lymphocyte leukemia. How the authors handled the data: Lowest detectable productive clonotype frequency was 2.59 x 10-5. Sequenced by immunoSEQ multiplex PCR; TCRdb stores in-frame clones only, minus some. The V and J calls and the clone size are those of that table, but D and trimming were determined from the DNA. The table shows roughly 34,000 clones, with roughly 76% occurring only once. Findings and limits, study-wide: 8/27 top patient clones versus 2/35 control clones were TRBV06-family. Data were not HLA-matched across samples.

Specimen: CD4+ T cells from blood buffy coats. The origin of this receptor is a human donor in good health. The rearrangement joins TRBV19 to TRBJ1-2, with TRBD1 as a possible D gene (5 bases). The CDR3 sequence is CASSLDGALVYGYTF. CDR3 nucleotides: TGTGCCAGTAGCCTTGATGGGGCCCTTGTCTATGGCTACACCTTC. Full variable domain (remainder filled in from reference TRBV19 and TRBJ1-2): DGGITQSPKYLFRKEGQNVTLSCEQNLNHDAMYWYRQDPGQGLRLIYYSQIVNDFQKGDIAEGYSVSREKKESFPLTVTSAQKNPTAFYLCASSLDGALVYGYTFGSGTRLTVV.